A single sample gave rise to the 3 T cell receptor beta chains below, sequenced in a study of blood T cell repertoires in COVID-19. Method: immunoSEQ multiplex PCR; TCRdb's copy keeps in-frame clones and lacks some. There are over 200,000 clones in the sample; 80% to 95% occur only once, and over 0.75% lies in the top ten. Sequencing was carried out using peripheral blood. These receptors were taken from a man in his fifties or sixties with COVID-19, enrolled during active disease.

The gene calls are TRBV5-4 and TRBJ2-2, with a weak D call TRBD1 (6 bases). This CDR3 has 16 residues. Between the trimmed V and J ends, which lost 4 bases and 1 base, there was a span of 14 bases. Germline CDR1 is SGHNT and CDR2 is YYREEE (reference sequence). The CDR3 sequence is CASSRDTGMNTGELFF. CDR3 coding DNA: TGTGCCAGCAGCCGGGACACAGGGATGAACACCGGGGAGCTGTTTTTT.

The gene calls are TRBV30 and TRBJ1-2; 11 positions agree with TRBD1. V gave up 3 bases and J gave up 2 bases; unmatched junction bases: 14. The CDR3 runs 18 residues. Germline values: CDR1 GTSNPN, CDR2 SVGIG (reference sequence). The CDR3 region is CAWRGRPGQGVTNYGYTF. In DNA, the CDR3 is TGTGCCTGGAGGGGGCGGCCGGGACAGGGGGTGACAAACTATGGCTACACCTTC.

The CDR3 is CASNRDRGPNEKLFF. The CDR3 DNA sequence: TGTGCCAGCAATCGGGACAGGGGACCTAATGAAAAACTGTTTTTT. The chain employs TRBV2 and TRBJ1-4; 10 bases fit TRBD1. The CDR3 is made up of 15 amino acids. The trim removed 7 bases at V and 3 bases at J, leaving 5 bases unmatched. Germline V gene sequence: CDR1 SNHLY, CDR2 FYNNEI.